This is a list of T cell receptor beta chains from one sample in a study of blood T cell repertoires in COVID-19. Some clones are missing from TCRdb's copy, which holds only in-frame ones; the method was immunoSEQ multiplex PCR. This sample yields 90,000 to 100,000 clones, of which 75% to 90% are seen a single time; around 1.6% belongs to the top ten. The sequenced sample was peripheral blood. These receptors originate from a man older than 75 with acute or convalescent COVID-19. The CDR3 runs from the conserved cysteine through the conserved F or W. Each record gives: D gene, V gene, clone size, J gene, CDR3 protein, CDR3 DNA. A D gene is named only where the DNA matches it firmly. Only some rows state a clone size, as once, few, many or a class for expanded clones.

.,TRBV19,.,TRBJ2-2,CASRGRANTGELFF,TGTGCCAGTAGGGGCAGGGCCAACACCGGGGAGCTGTTTTTT
TRBD1,TRBV19,.,TRBJ1-6,CASGTTGGVGPLHF,TGTGCCAGCGGTACTACAGGGGGCGTGGGACCCCTCCACTTT
.,TRBV10-2,.,TRBJ2-7,CASSLQGYEQYF,TGCGCCAGCAGCCTGCAGGGATACGAGCAGTACTTC
.,TRBV11-1,.,TRBJ2-7,CASSQGGAGEQYF,TGTGCCAGCAGCCAAGGGGGCGCGGGGGAGCAGTACTTC
TRBD2,TRBV6-1,.,TRBJ2-2,CASSDRLAGAHYAGELFF,TGTGCCAGCAGTGATAGACTAGCGGGAGCCCACTACGCAGGGGAGCTGTTTTTT
.,TRBV6-5,.,TRBJ1-1,CALDPGGAAFF,TGTGCCCTCGACCCGGGTGGGGCAGCTTTCTTT
.,TRBV21-1,.,TRBJ2-7,CASSKLEDRVLPEQYF,TGTGCCAGCAGCAAATTGGAAGACAGGGTTCTTCCCGAGCAGTACTTC
.,TRBV6-5,.,TRBJ1-1,CASSYTNTEAFF,TGTGCCAGCAGTTACACAAACACTGAAGCTTTCTTT
TRBD2,TRBV6-5,.,TRBJ2-1,CASTARTSGRSEQFF,TGTGCCAGCACCGCTCGGACTAGCGGGAGAAGTGAGCAGTTCTTC
.,TRBV5-1,.,TRBJ1-2,CASSLAQGSNYGYTF,TGCGCCAGCAGCTTGGCTCAGGGAAGTAACTATGGCTACACCTTC
.,TRBV9,.,TRBJ2-2,CASSVDPITGELFF,TGTGCCAGCAGCGTAGATCCTATCACCGGGGAGCTGTTTTTT
.,TRBV9,once,TRBJ2-1,CASSVEADASYNEQFF,TGTGCCAGCAGCGTTGAAGCGGACGCTTCCTACAATGAGCAGTTCTTC
.,TRBV5-1,.,TRBJ1-6,CASRSGTRNSPLHF,TGCGCCAGCAGATCCGGGACACGTAATTCACCCCTCCACTTT
.,TRBV4-2,.,TRBJ2-7,CASSQDRSGEEKQYF,TGTGCCAGCAGCCAAGATCGGTCCGGGGAAGAGAAGCAGTACTTC